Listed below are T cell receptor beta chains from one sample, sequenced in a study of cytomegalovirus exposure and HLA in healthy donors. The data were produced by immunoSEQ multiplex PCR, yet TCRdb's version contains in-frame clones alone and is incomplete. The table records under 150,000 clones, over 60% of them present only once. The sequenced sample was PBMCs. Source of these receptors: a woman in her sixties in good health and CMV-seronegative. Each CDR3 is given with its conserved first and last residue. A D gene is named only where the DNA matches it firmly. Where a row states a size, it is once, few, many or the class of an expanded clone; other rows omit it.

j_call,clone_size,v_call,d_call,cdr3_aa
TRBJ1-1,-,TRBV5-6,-,CASSLVGGQSTEAFF
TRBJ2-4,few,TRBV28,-,CASSRRGTASKNIQYF
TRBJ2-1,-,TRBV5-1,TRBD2,CASSLQGLAGGWGEQFF
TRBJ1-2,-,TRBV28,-,CASSFGALYGYTF
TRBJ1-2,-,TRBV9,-,CAERRAGPGYTF
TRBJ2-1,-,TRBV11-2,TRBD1,CASSFGRGNYNEQFF
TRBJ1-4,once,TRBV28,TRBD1,CASSYYRGYREKLFF
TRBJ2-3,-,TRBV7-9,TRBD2,CASSSSGSPTDTQYF
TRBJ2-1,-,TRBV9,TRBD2,CASSVDSGAYNEQFF
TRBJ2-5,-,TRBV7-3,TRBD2,CASSLAGGPGETQYF
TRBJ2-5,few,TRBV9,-,CASSVGIRAGETQYF
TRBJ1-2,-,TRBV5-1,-,CASSPRLSVGYTF
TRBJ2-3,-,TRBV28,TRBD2,CASSLSGGGAPDTQYF
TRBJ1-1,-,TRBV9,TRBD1,CASSVGGTGATEAFF
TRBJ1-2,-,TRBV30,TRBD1,CAWSRDRPYGYTF
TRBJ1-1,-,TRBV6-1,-,CASSDVLARTATEAFF
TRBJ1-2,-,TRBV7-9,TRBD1,CASSLAAGQGYGYTF
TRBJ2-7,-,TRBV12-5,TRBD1,CASGLIFRTGGTYEQYF
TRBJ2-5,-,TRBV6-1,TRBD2,CASRPSGGAEETQYF
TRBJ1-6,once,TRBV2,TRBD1,CASSRPTRGQWDSPLHF
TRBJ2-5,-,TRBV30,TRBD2,CAWTQLAGDQETQYF
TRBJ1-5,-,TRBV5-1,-,CASSLGGRGSNQPQHF
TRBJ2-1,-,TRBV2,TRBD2,CASSDAGGFYNEQFF
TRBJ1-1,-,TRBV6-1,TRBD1,CASSLVPGQGTEAFF
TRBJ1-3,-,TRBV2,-,CASRGSGHPSGNTIYF
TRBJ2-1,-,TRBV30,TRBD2,CAWSPLAGGSYNEQFF
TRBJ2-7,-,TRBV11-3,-,CASSSIHRERPYEQYF
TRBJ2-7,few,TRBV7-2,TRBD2,CASSLGGWSGRGYEQYF
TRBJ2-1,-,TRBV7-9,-,CASSSRTGRDEQFF
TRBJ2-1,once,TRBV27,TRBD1,CASSLPTGKGQGAPYNEQFF
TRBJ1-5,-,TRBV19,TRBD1,CASRSGTGGNQPQHF
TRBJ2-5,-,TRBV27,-,CASSFSGETQYF
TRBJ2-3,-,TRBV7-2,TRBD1,CASSAVDRGTQYF
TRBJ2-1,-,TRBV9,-,CASSVWDINNEQFF
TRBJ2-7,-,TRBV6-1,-,CASSAAAQGYYEQYF
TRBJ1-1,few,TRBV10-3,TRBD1,CAISDTGTAAEAFF
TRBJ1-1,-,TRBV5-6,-,CASSQGPNTEAFF
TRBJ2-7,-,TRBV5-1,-,CASSARGWYEQYF
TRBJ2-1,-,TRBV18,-,CASSPGYGGNEQFF
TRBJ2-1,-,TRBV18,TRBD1,CASSDNRGPYNEQFF
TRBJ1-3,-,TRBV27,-,CASSVATGNTIYF
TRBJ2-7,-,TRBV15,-,CTTSRDLGTYYEQYF
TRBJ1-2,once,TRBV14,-,CASSQDVGRGYTF
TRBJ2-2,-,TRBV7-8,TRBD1,CASSFRTGSNTGELFF
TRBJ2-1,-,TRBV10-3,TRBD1,CAISGQALNNEQFF
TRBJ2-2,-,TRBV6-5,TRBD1,CASSTDRGGTGELFF
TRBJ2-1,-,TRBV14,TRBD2,CASSPLAGGLYNEQFF
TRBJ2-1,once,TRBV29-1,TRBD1,CSVGNPGGNEQFF
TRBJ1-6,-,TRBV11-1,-,CASSRWTTTNSPLHF
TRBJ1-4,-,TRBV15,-,CATSREEAGDEKLFF
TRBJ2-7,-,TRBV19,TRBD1,CASSTGGREQYF
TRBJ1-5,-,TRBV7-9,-,CASSLGQVNQPQHF
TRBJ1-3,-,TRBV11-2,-,CASSTVGPYGNTIYF
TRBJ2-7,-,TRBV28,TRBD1,CASSLPTRDRGSYEQYF
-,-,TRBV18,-,CASSPPGRNTYEQYF